This T cell receptor (beta chain) was identified in a study of PD-1 blockade in mismatch repair-deficient tumors. Libraries were prepared by immunoSEQ multiplex PCR; TCRdb keeps only in-frame clonotypes and omits some of them. The table shows some 120,000 clones, with about 88% occurring only once. CDR3 size: 16 residues. The germline V gene encodes CDR1 LNHNV and CDR2 YYDKDF (reference sequence). All patients were mismatch repair deficient, assessed by either PCR or immunohistochemistry. The TCR-sequenced patients were three responders to pembrolizumab. As for this clone: Germline and junction disagree at one end, which may indicate a read error.

The clonotype was recovered from an adult with mismatch repair-deficient cancer. The chain uses TRBV15 and TRBJ2-7; weak D call: TRBD2 (6 bases). The sample in question was peripheral blood, obtained 70 to 72 weeks after starting pembrolizumab. The CDR3 coding sequence is TGTACCACCAGCAGAGTAGGGGAGGCGACAGCTTACGAGCAGTACTTC. This gives the protein CTTSRVGEATAYEQYF.